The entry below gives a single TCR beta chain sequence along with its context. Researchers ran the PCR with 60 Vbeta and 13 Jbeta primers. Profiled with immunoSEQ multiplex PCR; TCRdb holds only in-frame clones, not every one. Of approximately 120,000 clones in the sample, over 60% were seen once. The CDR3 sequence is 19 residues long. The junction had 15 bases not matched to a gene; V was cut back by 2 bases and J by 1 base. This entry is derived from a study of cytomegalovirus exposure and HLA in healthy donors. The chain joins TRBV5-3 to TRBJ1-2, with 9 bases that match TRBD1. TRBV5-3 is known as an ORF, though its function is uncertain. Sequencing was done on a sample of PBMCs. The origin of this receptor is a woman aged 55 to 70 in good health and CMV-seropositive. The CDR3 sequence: CARSFFLRDRAFDNYGYTF. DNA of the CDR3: TGTGCCAGAAGCTTTTTTTTGAGGGACAGGGCATTTGATAACTATGGCTACACCTTC.